The 9 T cell receptor beta chains listed next were all sequenced from one sample in a study of shared clonotypes between healthy human individuals (dated by TCRdb to between 2020 and 2021). The library was made by the immunoSEQ multiplex PCR assay. Sourced from immuneACCESS, this table was stored by TCRdb with only in-frame sequences that have V and J called. A share of the clones is absent; for the studies checked, an unresolved V gene accounts for under half, and the remainder has no known explanation. The sample table shows just over 2,000,000 clones, and 95% are seen once. Jointly, the top ten make up 0.1% to 0.15% of the sample. The sequencing sample was made of naive CD4+ T cells sorted from blood. This specimen's cell subset or site label, per the study, means: CD45RA+ positively selected. The receptors shown here come from a man aged 18 to 30 in good health.

The genes are TRBV7-8 and TRBJ1-3, with TRBD1 as a possible D gene (5 bases). Per germline, CDR1 SGHVS and CDR2 FQNEAQ. The length of the CDR3 is 15 residues. With 0 bases removed from V and 0 bases from J, the gap between germline ends came to 6 bases. The CDR3 DNA reads TGTGCCAGCAGCTTAGCGGGGACCTCTGGAAACACCATATATTTT. Amino acid sequence: CASSLAGTSGNTIYF.

The gene calls are TRBV6-5 and TRBJ2-5; D remains unclear. CDR3 size: 14 residues. Germline V gives CDR1 MNHEY, CDR2 SVGAGI. Trimming stripped 0 bases from V and 5 bases from J, with 10 bases between. CDR3 amino acids: CASSYSPTGETQYF. The CDR3 nucleotides read TGTGCCAGCAGTTACTCCCCGACTGGGGAGACCCAGTACTTC.

This chain connects TRBV2 to TRBJ1-5; 8 bases agree with TRBD1. CDR3 length: 13 amino acids. Germline V lookup: CDR1 SNHLY, CDR2 FYNNEI. Losses at the gene ends were 6 bases for V and 5 bases for J; bases not matched to a gene: 3. The chain's CDR3 is CASRDRVHQPQHF. CDR3 in DNA: TGTGCCAGCAGGGACAGGGTCCATCAGCCCCAGCATTTT.

As concerns this clone: The sample contains more than one DNA sequence encoding this CDR3. The chain has TRBV6-5 and TRBJ1-1; 8 bases line up with TRBD1. With V trimmed by 5 bases and J by 0 bases, 5 bases remained unmatched. The CDR3 has 15 amino acids. Germline assignment: CDR1 MNHEY and CDR2 SVGAGI. The CDR3 loop reads CASSGRDRMNTEAFF. The CDR3 DNA reads as TGTGCCAGCAGTGGCCGGGACAGGATGAACACTGAAGCTTTCTTT.

Worth noting for this clone: The same CDR3 also results from other DNA sequences found in this sample. The chain recombines TRBV7-8 with TRBJ2-5; the D is unclear. The CDR3 has 13 residues. V was cut by 0 bases and J by 2 bases, with 4 bases left in between. The V gene's germline CDR1 is SGHVS and CDR2 FQNEAQ. The CDR3 coding sequence is TGTGCCAGCAGCTTAGCAGAGCAAGAGACCCAGTACTTC. Amino acids: CASSLAEQETQYF.

The chain joins TRBV6-5 to TRBJ2-7; 13 nucleotides align to TRBD2. The CDR3 length is 15 residues. CDR1 MNHEY and CDR2 SVGAGI come from the germline V gene. V lost 5 bases to trimming and J lost 5 bases; unmatched junction nucleotides: 6. The CDR3 bases are TGTGCCAGCAGTCGACTAGCGGGAGGAGCTGACGAGCAGTACTTC. Translating gives CASSRLAGGADEQYF.

This chain connects TRBV30 to TRBJ1-1; D may be TRBD1 (5 bases). CDR1 and CDR2 from the germline V gene are GTSNPN and SVGIG (reference sequence). The CDR3 is made up of 14 amino acids. Trimming pared 3 bases from V and 1 base from J, leaving 12 bases between. CDR3 sequence: CAWRGDFSNTEAFF. Here the CDR3 DNA reads TGTGCCTGGAGGGGGGACTTCTCGAACACTGAAGCTTTCTTT.

The chain recombines TRBV5-6 with TRBJ2-1; TRBD1 or TRBD2 may be the D gene (6 bases each). CDR3 size: 16 residues. Trimming removed 4 bases at V and 4 bases at J, with 18 bases between. In germline, CDR1 is SGHDT, CDR2 YYEEEE. The CDR3 region has the DNA TGTGCCAGCAGCCGCCCGGGGGCGGGACCTTACAATGAGCAGTTCTTC. It codes for CASSRPGAGPYNEQFF. Filled out from reference TRBV5-6 and TRBJ2-1, the complete variable domain reads DAGVTQSPTHLIKTRGQQVTLRCSPKSGHDTVSWYQQALGQGPQFIFQYYEEEERQRGNFPDRFSGHQFPNYSSELNVNALLLGDSALYLCASSRPGAGPYNEQFFGPGTRLTVL.

The chain couples TRBV29-1 to TRBJ1-5, with 7 bases lining up with TRBD1. Looked up from germline, CDR1 is SQVTM and CDR2 is ANQGSEA. Trimming took 7 bases from V and 4 from J; bases not matched to a gene: 13. The CDR3 has 15 residues. CDR3 coding DNA: TGCAGCGCAAGGGACAGTGGCGCTGGTAATCAGCCCCAGCATTTT. It specifies CSARDSGAGNQPQHF.